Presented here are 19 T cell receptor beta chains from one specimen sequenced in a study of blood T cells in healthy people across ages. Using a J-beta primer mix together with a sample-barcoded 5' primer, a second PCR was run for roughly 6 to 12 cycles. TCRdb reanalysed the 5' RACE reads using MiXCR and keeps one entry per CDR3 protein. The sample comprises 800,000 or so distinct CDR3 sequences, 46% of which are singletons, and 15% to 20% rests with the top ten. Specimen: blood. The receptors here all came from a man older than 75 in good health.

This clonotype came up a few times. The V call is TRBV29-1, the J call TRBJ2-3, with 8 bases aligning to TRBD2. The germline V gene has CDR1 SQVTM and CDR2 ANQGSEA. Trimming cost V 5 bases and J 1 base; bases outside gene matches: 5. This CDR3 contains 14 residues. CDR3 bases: TGCAGCGTTAGTTGGCGGGAGGGCACAGATACGCAGTATTTT. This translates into CSVSWREGTDTQYF.

The CDR3 bases are TGTGCCAGCAGTGACTCGACGCGGGGGGGCTCCTACGAGCAGTACTTC. Residues: CASSDSTRGGSYEQYF. The V call is TRBV25-1, the J call TRBJ2-7; 9 nucleotides align to TRBD2. The CDR3 runs 16 residues. V was clipped by 3 bases and J by 0 bases; unmatched bases: 6. The germline V gene encodes CDR1 MGHDK and CDR2 SYGVNS.

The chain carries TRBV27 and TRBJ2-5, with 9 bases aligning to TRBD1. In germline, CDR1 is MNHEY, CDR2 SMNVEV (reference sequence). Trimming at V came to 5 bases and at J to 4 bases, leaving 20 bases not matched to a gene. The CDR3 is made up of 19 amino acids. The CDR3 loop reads CASSQYRWDRDTLPETQYF. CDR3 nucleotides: TGTGCCAGCAGTCAATATAGGTGGGACAGGGATACGCTTCCAGAGACCCAGTACTTC.

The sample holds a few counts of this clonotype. Here the CDR3 DNA reads TGTGCCAGCAGCAAATTTAAGGAACGTCCAACCTACGAGCAGTACTTC. This gives the protein CASSKFKERPTYEQYF. This chain connects TRBV21-1 to TRBJ2-7. TRBV21-1 is noted as a pseudogene. CDR3 size: 16 residues.

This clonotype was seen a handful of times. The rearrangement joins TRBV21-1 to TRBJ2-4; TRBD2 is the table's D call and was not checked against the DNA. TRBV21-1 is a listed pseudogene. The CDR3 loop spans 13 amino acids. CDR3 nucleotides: TGTGCCAGCAGGGGGAGGGACTCTAACATTCAGTACTTC. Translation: CASRGRDSNIQYF.

The CDR3 sequence: CASSASSYQETQYF. The CDR3 DNA reads TGTGCCAGCAGTGCCAGCAGCTACCAAGAGACCCAGTACTTC. V usage is TRBV25-1 and J usage is TRBJ2-5; D unclear. Germline V gives CDR1 MGHDK, CDR2 SYGVNS. The CDR3 spans 14 residues. With 4 bases removed from V and 0 bases from J, the gap between germline ends came to 9 bases.

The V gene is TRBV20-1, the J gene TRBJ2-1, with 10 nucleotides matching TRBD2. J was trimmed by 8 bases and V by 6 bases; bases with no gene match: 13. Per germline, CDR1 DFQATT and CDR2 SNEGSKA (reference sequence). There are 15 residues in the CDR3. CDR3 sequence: CSAAATSGRQDEQFF. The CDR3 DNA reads TGCAGTGCCGCCGCGACTAGCGGGCGCCAGGATGAGCAGTTCTTC.

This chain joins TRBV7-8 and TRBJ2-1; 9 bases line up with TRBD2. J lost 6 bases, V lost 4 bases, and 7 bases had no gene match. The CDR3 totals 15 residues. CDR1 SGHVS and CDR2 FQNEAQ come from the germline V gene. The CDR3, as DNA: TGTGCCAGCAGCTCACTAGCGGGTTATACCAATGAGCAGTTCTTC. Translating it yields CASSSLAGYTNEQFF.

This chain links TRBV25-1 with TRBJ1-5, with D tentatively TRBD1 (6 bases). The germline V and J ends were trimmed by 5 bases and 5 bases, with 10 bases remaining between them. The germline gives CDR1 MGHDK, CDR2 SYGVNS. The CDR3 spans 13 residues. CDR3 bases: TGTGCCAGCAGTAGGGCAGGGGATCAGCCCCAGCATTTT. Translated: CASSRAGDQPQHF.

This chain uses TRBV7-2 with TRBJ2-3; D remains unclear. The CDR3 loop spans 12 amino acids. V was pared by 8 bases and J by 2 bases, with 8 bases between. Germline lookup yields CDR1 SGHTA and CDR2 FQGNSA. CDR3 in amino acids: CASEVYTDTQYF. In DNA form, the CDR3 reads TGTGCCAGCGAGGTTTACACAGATACGCAGTATTTT.

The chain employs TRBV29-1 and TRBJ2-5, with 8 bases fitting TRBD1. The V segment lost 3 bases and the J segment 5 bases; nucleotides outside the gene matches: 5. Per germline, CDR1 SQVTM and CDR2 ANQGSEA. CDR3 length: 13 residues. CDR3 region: CSVDQGAGETQYF. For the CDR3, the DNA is TGCAGCGTTGACCAGGGGGCGGGGGAGACCCAGTACTTC.

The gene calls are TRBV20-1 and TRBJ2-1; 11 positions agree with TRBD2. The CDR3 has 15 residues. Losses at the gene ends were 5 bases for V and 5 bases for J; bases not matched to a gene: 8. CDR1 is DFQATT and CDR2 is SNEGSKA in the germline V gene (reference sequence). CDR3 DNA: TGCAGTGCTCGGATACTAGCGGGAGTAAACAATGAGCAGTTCTTC. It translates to CSARILAGVNNEQFF.

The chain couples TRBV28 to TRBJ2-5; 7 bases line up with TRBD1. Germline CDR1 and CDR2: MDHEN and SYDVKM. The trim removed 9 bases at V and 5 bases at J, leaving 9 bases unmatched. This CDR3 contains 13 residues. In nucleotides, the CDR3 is TGTGCCAGTGGCTTCAGGGGGACGGAGACCCAGTACTTC. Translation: CASGFRGTETQYF.

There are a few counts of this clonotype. The CDR3 reads CASSAERQGAPYEQYF. CDR3 nucleotides: TGCGCCAGCAGCGCTGAGCGACAGGGGGCCCCCTACGAGCAGTACTTC. V is TRBV5-1 and J is TRBJ2-7, with 10 bases fitting TRBD1. With 4 bases clipped from V and 2 bases from J, the junction kept 9 bases outside the gene matches. The germline V gene has CDR1 SGHRS and CDR2 YFSETQ. The CDR3 covers 16 residues.

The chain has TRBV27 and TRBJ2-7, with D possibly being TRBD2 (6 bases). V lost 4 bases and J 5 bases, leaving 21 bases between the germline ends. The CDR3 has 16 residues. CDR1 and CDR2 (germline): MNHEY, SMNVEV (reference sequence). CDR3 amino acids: CASSSTRDFPLHEQYF. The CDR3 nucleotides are TGTGCCAGCAGTTCAACCCGGGACTTCCCCCTCCACGAGCAGTACTTC.

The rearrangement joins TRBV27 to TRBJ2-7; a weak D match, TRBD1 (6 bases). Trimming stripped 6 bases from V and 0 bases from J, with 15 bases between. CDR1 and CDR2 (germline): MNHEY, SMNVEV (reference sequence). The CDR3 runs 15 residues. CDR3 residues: CASSTGSSGSYEQYF. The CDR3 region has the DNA TGTGCCAGCAGCACAGGGTCTTCGGGCTCCTACGAGCAGTACTTC.

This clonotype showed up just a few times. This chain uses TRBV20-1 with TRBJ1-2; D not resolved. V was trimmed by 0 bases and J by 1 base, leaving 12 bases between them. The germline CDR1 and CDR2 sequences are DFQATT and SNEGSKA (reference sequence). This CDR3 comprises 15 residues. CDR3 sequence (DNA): TGCAGTGCTAGAGATATGGACTCCTTTAACTATGGCTACACCTTC. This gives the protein CSARDMDSFNYGYTF.

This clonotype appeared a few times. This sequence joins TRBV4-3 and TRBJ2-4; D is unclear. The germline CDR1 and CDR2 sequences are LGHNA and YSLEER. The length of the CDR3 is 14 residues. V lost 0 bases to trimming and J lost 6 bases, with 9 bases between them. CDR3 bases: TGCGCCAGCAGCCAAGAAACCGAACCAAACATTCAGTACTTC. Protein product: CASSQETEPNIQYF.

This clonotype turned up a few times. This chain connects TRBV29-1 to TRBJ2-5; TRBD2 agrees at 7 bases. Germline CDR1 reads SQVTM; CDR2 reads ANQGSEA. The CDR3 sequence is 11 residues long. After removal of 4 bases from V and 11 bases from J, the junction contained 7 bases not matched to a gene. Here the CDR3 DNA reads TGCAGCGTTGTTAGAGCGCGGGAGCAGTACTTC. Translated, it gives CSVVRAREQYF.